These 15 T cell receptor beta chains share one sample of origin, sequenced in a study of CD8 T cells in Susac syndrome. RNA amounts of roughly 0.45 to 1 ug underwent reverse transcription with random hexamers. TCRdb reanalysed the immunoSEQ multiplex PCR reads using MiXCR and keeps one entry per CDR3 protein. Among 200,000 or so distinct CDR3 sequences, just under 95% were seen once, and the ten largest hold less than 0.2%. Sequencing was carried out using CD8+ T cells from PBMCs. The receptors come from a human donor with Susac syndrome.

The sample holds one count of this clonotype. The rearrangement uses TRBV7-9 and TRBJ2-1, with 7 bases identical to TRBD1. Germline V lookup: CDR1 SEHNR, CDR2 FQNEAQ (reference sequence). The V gene end was trimmed by 5 bases and the J gene end by 5 bases; junction bases not matched to a gene: 3. The CDR3 runs 13 residues. The CDR3 DNA sequence: TGTGCCAGCAGCGACGACAGGGACAATGAGCAGTTCTTC. Translation: CASSDDRDNEQFF.

This clonotype was seen just once. The rearrangement uses TRBV2 and TRBJ2-7, with TRBD1 as a possible D gene (6 bases). CDR1 and CDR2 (germline): SNHLY, FYNNEI. CDR3 length: 14 amino acids. V was cut by 2 bases and J by 6 bases, with 14 bases left in between. The CDR3 DNA reads as TGTGCCAGCAGTGAACGTCCAGGGGTGACCGAGCAGTACTTC. Translated: CASSERPGVTEQYF.

This chain links TRBV4-2 with TRBJ2-7; the D is unclear. The CDR3 loop spans 14 amino acids. V dropped 0 bases and J dropped 3 bases, with 9 bases sitting between them. Germline V CDR1 and CDR2: LGHNA, YNFKEQ. The CDR3 coding sequence is TGTGCCAGCAGCCAAGAAATAGGGAACTACGAGCAGTACTTC. Translated, it gives CASSQEIGNYEQYF.

The rearrangement joins TRBV2 to TRBJ2-2, with 7 bases matching TRBD1. V gave up 3 bases and J gave up 8 bases; unmatched junction bases: 9. The length of the CDR3 is 15 residues. Germline CDR1 is SNHLY and CDR2 is FYNNEI. The CDR3 spells CASSETGRGIGELFF. As DNA, the CDR3 is TGTGCCAGCAGTGAGACAGGGAGAGGGATAGGGGAGCTGTTTTTT.

The chain is built from TRBV28 and TRBJ1-2, with D uncertain. The CDR3 extends over 13 amino acids. The germline V gene has CDR1 MDHEN and CDR2 SYDVKM. Trimming left V 8 bases short and J 2 bases short, with 12 bases between. CDR3: CASRMPGNYGYTF. DNA of the CDR3: TGTGCCAGCCGAATGCCGGGGAACTATGGCTACACCTTC.

The chain couples TRBV12-3 or TRBV12-4 to TRBJ1-1; weak D call: TRBD1 (6 bases). V was trimmed by 4 bases and J by 2 bases, leaving 8 bases between them. CDR3 length equals 13 residues. The CDR3 region has the DNA TGTGCCAGCAGTTCGGACAGCAACACTGAAGCTTTCTTT. Protein sequence: CASSSDSNTEAFF.

Here the CDR3 reads CASSTTGPTEAFF. CDR3 nucleotide sequence: TGTGCCAGCAGTACTACAGGCCCCACTGAAGCTTTCTTT. The chain carries TRBV28 and TRBJ1-1; a weak D match, TRBD1 (5 bases). Trimming shortened V by 5 bases and J by 4 bases, and 11 bases separated the two germline ends. CDR1 and CDR2 from the germline V gene are MDHEN and SYDVKM. The CDR3 spans 13 residues.

The chain has TRBV6-5 and TRBJ2-3, with 12 positions matching TRBD2. There are 16 residues in the CDR3. The germline gives CDR1 MNHEY, CDR2 SVGAGI. V gave up 4 bases and J gave up 4 bases; unmatched junction bases: 6. CDR3 nucleotides: TGTGCCAGCAGTTCGCTAGCGGGGGGGCCCCCAGATACGCAGTATTTT. Translation: CASSSLAGGPPDTQYF.

The chain combines TRBV12-3 or TRBV12-4 with TRBJ2-2; 8 bases agree with TRBD2. The CDR3 has 17 amino acids. The junction had 11 bases not matched to a gene; V was cut back by 6 bases and J by 2 bases. CDR3: CASSPRGDISNTGELFF. CDR3 sequence (DNA): TGTGCCAGCAGCCCGCGGGGGGATATTAGTAACACCGGGGAGCTGTTTTTT.

The gene calls are TRBV7-8 and TRBJ2-2, with unresolved D. The CDR3 sequence is 11 residues long. V lost 7 bases, J lost 5 bases, and 5 bases lay in between. Germline CDR1 SGHVS, CDR2 FQNEAQ. The chain's CDR3 is CASTRTGELFF. DNA of the CDR3: TGTGCCAGCACCAGGACCGGGGAGCTGTTTTTT.

This clonotype was seen a single time. The chain joins TRBV5-1 to TRBJ2-1; TRBD1 or TRBD2 may be the D gene (7 bases each). V was cut by 6 bases and J by 8 bases, with 30 bases left in between. Germline CDR1 is SGHRS and CDR2 is YFSETQ. This CDR3 has 18 amino acids. The CDR3: CASKPDTRWGGGLDEQFF. The CDR3 DNA reads TGCGCCAGCAAACCCGACACCCGATGGGGAGGGGGCCTTGATGAGCAGTTCTTC.

This chain links TRBV7-9 with TRBJ2-5, with TRBD1 as a possible D gene (5 bases). V lost 3 bases to trimming and J lost 5 bases, with 22 bases between them. The CDR3 loop spans 17 amino acids. Germline loops: CDR1 SEHNR, CDR2 FQNEAQ (reference sequence). The CDR3 is CASSLPQQGPLWETQYF. The CDR3 region has the DNA TGTGCCAGCAGCTTGCCTCAGCAGGGCCCTCTGTGGGAGACCCAGTACTTC. Looking up the rest from reference TRBV7-9 and TRBJ2-5 gives the full variable domain: DTGVSQNPRHKITKRGQNVTFRCDPISEHNRLYWYRQTLGQGPEFLTYFQNEAQLEKSRLLSDRFSAERPKGSFSTLEIQRTEQGDSAMYLCASSLPQQGPLWETQYFGPGTRLLVL.

The chain combines TRBV11-2 with TRBJ2-1, with TRBD2 matching 7 bases. V shed 4 bases, J shed 9 bases, and the junction held 9 bases outside the gene matches. The CDR3 sequence is 14 residues long. The germline V gene encodes CDR1 SGHAT and CDR2 FQNNGV. The CDR3 loop reads CASSSLSGMLEQFF. In DNA, the CDR3 is TGTGCCAGCAGCTCCCTAAGCGGGATGCTTGAGCAGTTCTTC.

The chain uses TRBV5-6 and TRBJ2-3; 8 nucleotides agree with TRBD2. With V trimmed by 6 bases and J by 3 bases, 12 bases remained unmatched. Germline assignment: CDR1 SGHDT and CDR2 YYEEEE. CDR3 length: 16 amino acids. Here the CDR3 DNA reads TGTGCCAGCATGCGAGCGGGAGTGTATGGGACAGATACGCAGTATTTT. It encodes CASMRAGVYGTDTQYF.

The chain carries TRBV24-1 and TRBJ2-2; D is perhaps TRBD1 (6 bases). CDR1 and CDR2 (germline): KGHDR, SFDVKD. This CDR3 has 17 amino acids. V dropped 6 bases and J dropped 1 base, with 17 bases sitting between them. The DNA of the CDR3 is TGTGCCACCAGTTCAAGAGGGGGACATGGGAACACCGGGGAGCTGTTTTTT. Encoded protein: CATSSRGGHGNTGELFF.